This T cell receptor beta chain was identified during a study of T cell repertoires in ileal Crohn's disease. Study-wide context: About half received postoperative treatment, some ten with thiopurines and 15 to 20 anti-TNF. At postoperative colonoscopy, neoterminal ileum biopsies were taken as M6.

Documented time point: neoterminal ileum biopsy at postoperative endoscopy, about 6 months after surgery. Included were adult ileal or ileocolonic Crohn's patients indicated for ileocolonic resection. Findings of the study overall: Active smokers at surgery had more clonal expansions than non-smokers.

The CDR3 is 15 amino acids. The ends were cut back, 3 bases at V and 2 bases at J, with 15 bases in the middle. Germline assignment: CDR1 SQVTM and CDR2 ANQGSEA. To note about this clone: Its antigen is not identified.

TCRdb's table, derived via immunoSEQ multiplex PCR, lists solely in-frame clones and lacks some. In the table there are about 62,000 clones, roughly nine tenths of which are singletons. The specimen was ileal tissue. The receptor comes from an adult with Crohn's disease. The V call is TRBV29-1, the J call TRBJ2-3; D perhaps matches TRBD1 (6 bases). The CDR3 is CSVELTGTITDTQYF. CDR3 DNA: TGCAGCGTTGAGCTGACAGGTACCATCACAGATACGCAGTATTTT.